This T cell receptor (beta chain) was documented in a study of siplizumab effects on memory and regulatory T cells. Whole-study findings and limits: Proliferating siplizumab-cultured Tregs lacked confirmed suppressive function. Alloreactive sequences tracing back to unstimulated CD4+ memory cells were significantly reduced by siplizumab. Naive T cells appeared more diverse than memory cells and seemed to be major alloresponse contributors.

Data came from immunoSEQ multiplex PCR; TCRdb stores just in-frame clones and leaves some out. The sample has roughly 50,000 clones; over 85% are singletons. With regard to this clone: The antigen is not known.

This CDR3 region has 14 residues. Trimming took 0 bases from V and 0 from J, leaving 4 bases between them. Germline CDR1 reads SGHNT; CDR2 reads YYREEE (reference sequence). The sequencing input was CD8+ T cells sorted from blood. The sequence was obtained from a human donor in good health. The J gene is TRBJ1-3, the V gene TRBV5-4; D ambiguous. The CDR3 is CASSLGGSGNTIYF. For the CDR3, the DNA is TGTGCCAGCAGCTTGGGGGGCTCTGGAAACACCATATATTTT.